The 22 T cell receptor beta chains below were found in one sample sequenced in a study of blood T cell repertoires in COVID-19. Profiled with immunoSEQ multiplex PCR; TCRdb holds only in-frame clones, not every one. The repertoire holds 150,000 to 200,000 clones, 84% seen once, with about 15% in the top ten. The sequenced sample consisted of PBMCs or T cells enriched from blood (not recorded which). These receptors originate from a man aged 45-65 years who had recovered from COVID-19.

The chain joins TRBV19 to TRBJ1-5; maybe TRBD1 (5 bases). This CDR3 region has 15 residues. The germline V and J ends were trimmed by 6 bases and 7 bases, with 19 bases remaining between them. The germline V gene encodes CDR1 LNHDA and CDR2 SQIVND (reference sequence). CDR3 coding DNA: TGTGCCAGTAGCAACACCGCAGGGATAGGGCAGCCCCAGCATTTT. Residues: CASSNTAGIGQPQHF.

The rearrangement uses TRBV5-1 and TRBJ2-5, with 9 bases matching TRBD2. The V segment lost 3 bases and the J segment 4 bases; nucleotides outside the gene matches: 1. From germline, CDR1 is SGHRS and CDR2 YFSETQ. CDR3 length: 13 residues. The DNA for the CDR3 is TGCGCCAGCAGCTCTAGCGGGGCAGAGACCCAGTACTTC. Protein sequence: CASSSSGAETQYF. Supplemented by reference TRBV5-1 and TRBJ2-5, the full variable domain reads KAGVTQTPRYLIKTRGQQVTLSCSPISGHRSVSWYQQTPGQGLQFLFEYFSETQRNKGNFPGRFSGRQFSNSRSEMNVSTLELGDSALYLCASSSSGAETQYFGPGTRLLVL.

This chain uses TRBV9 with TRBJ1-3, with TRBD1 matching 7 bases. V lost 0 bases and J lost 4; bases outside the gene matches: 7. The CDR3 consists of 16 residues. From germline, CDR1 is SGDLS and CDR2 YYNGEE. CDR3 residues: CASSVDGQALGNTIYF. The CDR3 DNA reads TGTGCCAGCAGCGTAGACGGACAGGCCCTCGGAAACACCATATATTTT. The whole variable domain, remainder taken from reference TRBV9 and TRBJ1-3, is DSGVTQTPKHLITATGQRVTLRCSPRSGDLSVYWYQQSLDQGLQFLIQYYNGEERAKGNILERFSAQQFPDLHSELNLSSLELGDSALYFCASSVDGQALGNTIYFGEGSWLTVV.

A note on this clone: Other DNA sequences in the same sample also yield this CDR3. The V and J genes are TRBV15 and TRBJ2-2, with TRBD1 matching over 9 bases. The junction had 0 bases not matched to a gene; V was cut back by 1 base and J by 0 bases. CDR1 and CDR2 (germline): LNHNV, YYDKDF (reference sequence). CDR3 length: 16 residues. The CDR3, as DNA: TGTGCCACCAGCAGAGGGACAGGGGCGAACACCGGGGAGCTGTTTTTT. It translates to CATSRGTGANTGELFF.

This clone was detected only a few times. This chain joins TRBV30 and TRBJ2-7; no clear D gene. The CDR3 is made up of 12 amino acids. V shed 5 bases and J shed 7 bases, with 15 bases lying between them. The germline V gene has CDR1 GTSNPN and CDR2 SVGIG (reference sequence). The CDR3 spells CAWGSGTWEQYF. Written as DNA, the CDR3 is TGTGCCTGGGGGTCGGGTACTTGGGAGCAGTACTTC.

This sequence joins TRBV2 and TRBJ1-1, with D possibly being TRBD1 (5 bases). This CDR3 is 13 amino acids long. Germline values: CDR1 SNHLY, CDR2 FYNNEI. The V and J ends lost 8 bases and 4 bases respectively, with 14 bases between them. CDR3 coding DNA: TGTGCCAGCGCTCGGGGGGTGGGCACTGAAGCTTTCTTT. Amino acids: CASARGVGTEAFF.

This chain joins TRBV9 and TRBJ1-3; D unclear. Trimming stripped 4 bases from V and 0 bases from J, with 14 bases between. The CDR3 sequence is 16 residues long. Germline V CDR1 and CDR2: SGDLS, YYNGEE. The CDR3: CASSSRLESSGNTIYF. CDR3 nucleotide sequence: TGTGCCAGCAGCTCCAGATTGGAGAGCTCTGGAAACACCATATATTTT.

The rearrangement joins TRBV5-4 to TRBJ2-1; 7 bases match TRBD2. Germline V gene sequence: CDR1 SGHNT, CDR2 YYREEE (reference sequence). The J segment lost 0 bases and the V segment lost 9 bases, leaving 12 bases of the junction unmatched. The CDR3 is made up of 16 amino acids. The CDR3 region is CAISSGGGYSYNEQFF. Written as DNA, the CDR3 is TGTGCCATCTCCTCTGGCGGGGGTTACTCCTACAATGAGCAGTTCTTC.

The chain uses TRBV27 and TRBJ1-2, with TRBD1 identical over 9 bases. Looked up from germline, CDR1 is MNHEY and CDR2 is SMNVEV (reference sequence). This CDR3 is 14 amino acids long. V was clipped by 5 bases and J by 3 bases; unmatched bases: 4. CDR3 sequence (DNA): TGTGCCAGCAGTACCAGGACAGGGGACTATGGCTACACCTTC. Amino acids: CASSTRTGDYGYTF.

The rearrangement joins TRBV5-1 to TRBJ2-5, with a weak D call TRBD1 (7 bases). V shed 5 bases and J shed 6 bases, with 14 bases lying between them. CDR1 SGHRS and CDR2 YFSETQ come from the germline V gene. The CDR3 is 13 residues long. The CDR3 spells CASREGGGKTQYF. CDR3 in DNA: TGCGCCAGCAGAGAAGGGGGCGGGAAGACCCAGTACTTC.

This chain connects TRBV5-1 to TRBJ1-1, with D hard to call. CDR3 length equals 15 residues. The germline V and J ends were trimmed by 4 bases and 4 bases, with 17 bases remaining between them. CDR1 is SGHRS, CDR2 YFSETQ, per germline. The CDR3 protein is CASSPQGHGSTEAFF. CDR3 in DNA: TGCGCCAGCAGCCCCCAAGGTCATGGGAGCACTGAAGCTTTCTTT.

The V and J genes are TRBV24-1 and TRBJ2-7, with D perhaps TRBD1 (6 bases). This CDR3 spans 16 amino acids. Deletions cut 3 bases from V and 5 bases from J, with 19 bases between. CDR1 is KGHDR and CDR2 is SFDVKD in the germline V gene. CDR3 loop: CATSDADSSIYHEQYF. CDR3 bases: TGTGCCACCAGTGATGCGGACAGTTCTATTTATCACGAGCAGTACTTC.

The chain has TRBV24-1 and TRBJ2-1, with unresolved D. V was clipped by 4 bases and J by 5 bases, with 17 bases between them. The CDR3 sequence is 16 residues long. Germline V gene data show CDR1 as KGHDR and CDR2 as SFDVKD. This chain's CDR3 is CATSETTRIFDNEQFF. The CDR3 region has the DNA TGTGCCACCAGTGAAACGACACGTATTTTCGACAATGAGCAGTTCTTC.

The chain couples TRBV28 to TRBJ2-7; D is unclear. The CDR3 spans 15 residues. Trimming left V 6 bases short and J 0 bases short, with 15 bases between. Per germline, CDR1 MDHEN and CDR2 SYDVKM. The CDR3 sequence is CASSGGTTGSYEQYF. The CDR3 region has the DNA TGTGCCAGCAGCGGTGGAACTACGGGCTCCTACGAGCAGTACTTC.

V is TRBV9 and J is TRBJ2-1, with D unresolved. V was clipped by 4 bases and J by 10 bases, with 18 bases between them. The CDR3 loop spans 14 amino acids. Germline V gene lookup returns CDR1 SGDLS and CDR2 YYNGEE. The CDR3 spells CASSPRLGVREQFF. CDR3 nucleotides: TGTGCCAGCAGCCCCCGGTTAGGAGTAAGGGAGCAGTTCTTC.

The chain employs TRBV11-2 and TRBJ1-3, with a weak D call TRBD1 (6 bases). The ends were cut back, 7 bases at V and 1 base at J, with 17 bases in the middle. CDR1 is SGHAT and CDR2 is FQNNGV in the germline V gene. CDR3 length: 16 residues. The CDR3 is CASTLGGGRSGNTIYF. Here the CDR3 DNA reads TGTGCCAGCACCCTAGGGGGGGGCCGTTCTGGAAACACCATATATTTT.

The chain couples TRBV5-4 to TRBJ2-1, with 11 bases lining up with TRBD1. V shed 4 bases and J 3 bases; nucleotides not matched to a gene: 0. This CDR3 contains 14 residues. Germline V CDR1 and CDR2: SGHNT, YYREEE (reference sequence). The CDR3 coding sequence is TGTGCCAGCAGCGGGACAGGGGGCTACAATGAGCAGTTCTTC. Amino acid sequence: CASSGTGGYNEQFF.

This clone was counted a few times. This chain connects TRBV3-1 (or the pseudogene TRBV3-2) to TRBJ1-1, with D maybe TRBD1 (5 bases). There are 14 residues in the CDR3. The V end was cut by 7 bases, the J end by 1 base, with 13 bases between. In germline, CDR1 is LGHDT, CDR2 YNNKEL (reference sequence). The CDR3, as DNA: TGTGCCAGCACCCCCCCGGGGGAGAACACTGAAGCTTTCTTT. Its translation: CASTPPGENTEAFF.

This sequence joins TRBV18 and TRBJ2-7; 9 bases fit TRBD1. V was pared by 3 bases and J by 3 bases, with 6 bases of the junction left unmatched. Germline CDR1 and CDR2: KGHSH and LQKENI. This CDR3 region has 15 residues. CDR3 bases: TGTGCCAGCTCACCGATCCAGGACAGGGGCTACGAGCAGTACTTC. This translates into CASSPIQDRGYEQYF.

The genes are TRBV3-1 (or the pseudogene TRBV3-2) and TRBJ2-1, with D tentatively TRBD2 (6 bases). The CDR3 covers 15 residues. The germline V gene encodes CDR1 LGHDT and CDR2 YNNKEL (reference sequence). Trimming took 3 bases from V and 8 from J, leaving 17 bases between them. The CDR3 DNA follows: TGTGCCAGCAGCCAGGGGTGGGGGGAAGGAGATGAGCAGTTCTTC. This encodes CASSQGWGEGDEQFF.

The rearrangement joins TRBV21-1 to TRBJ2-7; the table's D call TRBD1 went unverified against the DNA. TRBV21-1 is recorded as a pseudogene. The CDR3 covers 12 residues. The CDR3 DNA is TGTGCCAGCATGACAGGGGAGTACGAGCAGTACTTC. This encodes CASMTGEYEQYF.

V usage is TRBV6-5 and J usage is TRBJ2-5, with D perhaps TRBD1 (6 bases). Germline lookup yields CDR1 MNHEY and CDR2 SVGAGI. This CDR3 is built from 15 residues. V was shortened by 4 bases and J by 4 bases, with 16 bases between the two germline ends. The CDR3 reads CASSSVGQTVETQYF. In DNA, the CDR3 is TGTGCCAGCAGTTCGGTCGGACAGACAGTAGAGACCCAGTACTTC.